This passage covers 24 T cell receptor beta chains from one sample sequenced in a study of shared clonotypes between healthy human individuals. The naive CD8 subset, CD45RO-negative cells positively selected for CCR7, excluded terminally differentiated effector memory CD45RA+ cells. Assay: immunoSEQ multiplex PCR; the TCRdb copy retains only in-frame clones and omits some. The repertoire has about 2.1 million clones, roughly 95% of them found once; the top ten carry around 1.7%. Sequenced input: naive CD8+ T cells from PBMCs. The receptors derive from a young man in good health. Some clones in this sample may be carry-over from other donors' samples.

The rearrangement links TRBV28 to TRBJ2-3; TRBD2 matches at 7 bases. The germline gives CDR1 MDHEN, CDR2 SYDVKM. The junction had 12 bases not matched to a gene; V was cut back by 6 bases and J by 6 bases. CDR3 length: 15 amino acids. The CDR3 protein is CASSPYGGVRDTQYF. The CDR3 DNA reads TGTGCCAGCAGCCCCTATGGGGGGGTACGCGATACGCAGTATTTT.

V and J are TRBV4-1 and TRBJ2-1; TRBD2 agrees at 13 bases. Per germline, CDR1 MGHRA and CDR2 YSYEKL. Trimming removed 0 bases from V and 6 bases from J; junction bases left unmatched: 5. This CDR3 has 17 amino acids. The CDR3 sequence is CASSQDGTSGIFNEQFF. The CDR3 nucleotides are TGCGCCAGCAGCCAAGATGGGACTAGCGGGATTTTCAATGAGCAGTTCTTC.

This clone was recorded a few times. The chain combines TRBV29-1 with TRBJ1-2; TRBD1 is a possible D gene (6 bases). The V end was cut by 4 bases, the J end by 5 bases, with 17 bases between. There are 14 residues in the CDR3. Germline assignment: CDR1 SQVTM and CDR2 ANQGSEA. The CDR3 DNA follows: TGCAGCGTTGTGGTTCGAGACAGGCAATATGGCTACACCTTC. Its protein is CSVVVRDRQYGYTF.

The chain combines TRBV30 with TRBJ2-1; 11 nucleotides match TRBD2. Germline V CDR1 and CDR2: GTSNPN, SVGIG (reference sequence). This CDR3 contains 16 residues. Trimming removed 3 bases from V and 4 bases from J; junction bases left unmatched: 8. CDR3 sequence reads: CAWRVQTSGIYNEQFF. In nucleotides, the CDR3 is TGTGCCTGGAGGGTTCAGACTAGCGGGATTTACAATGAGCAGTTCTTC.

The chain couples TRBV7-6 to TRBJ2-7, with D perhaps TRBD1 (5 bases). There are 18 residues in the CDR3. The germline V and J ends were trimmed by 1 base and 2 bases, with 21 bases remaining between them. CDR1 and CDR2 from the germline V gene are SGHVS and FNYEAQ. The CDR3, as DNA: TGTGCCAGCAGCTTAGGAAAAACAGGTCAGGGTTTCCCCTACGAGCAGTACTTC. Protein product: CASSLGKTGQGFPYEQYF. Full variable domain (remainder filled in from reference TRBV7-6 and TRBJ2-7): GAGVSQSPRYKVTKRGQDVALRCDPISGHVSLYWYRQALGQGPEFLTYFNYEAQQDKSGLPNDRFSAERPEGSISTLTIQRTEQRDSAMYRCASSLGKTGQGFPYEQYFGPGTRLTVT.

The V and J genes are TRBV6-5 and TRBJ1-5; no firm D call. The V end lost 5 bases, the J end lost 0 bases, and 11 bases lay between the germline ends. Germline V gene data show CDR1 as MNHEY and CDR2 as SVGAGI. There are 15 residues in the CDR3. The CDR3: CASSVAAYSNQPQHF. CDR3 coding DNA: TGTGCCAGCAGTGTCGCCGCTTATAGCAATCAGCCCCAGCATTTT.

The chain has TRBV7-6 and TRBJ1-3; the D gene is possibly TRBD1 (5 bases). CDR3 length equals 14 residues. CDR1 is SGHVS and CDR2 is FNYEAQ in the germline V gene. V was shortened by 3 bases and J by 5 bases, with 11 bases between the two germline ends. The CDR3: CASSLGGLRNTIYF. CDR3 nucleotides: TGTGCCAGCAGCTTGGGGGGGTTGCGAAACACCATATATTTT.

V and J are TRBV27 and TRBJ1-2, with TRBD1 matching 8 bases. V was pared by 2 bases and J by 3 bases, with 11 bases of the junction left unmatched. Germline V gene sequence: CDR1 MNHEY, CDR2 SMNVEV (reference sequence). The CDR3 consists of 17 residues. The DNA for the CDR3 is TGTGCCAGCAGTTTAGTTTTGGGGCAGGGGGCGGACTATGGCTACACCTTC. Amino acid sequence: CASSLVLGQGADYGYTF.

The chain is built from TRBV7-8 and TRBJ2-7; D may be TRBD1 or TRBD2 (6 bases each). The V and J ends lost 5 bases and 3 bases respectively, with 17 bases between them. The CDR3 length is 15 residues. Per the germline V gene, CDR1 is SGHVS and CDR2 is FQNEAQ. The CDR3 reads CASSPGPGGGYEQYF. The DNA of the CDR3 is TGTGCCAGCAGCCCGGGACCCGGAGGGGGCTACGAGCAGTACTTC.

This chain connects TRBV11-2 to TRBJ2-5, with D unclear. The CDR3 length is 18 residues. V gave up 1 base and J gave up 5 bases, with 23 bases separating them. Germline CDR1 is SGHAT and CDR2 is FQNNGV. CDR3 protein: CASSLGVIHISSGETQYF. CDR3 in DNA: TGTGCCAGCAGCTTAGGAGTCATTCATATATCTAGTGGGGAGACCCAGTACTTC.

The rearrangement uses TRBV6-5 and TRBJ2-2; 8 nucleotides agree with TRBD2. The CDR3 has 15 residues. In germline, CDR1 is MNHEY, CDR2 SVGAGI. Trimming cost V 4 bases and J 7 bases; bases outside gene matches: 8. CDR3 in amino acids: CASSSREGLGGELFF. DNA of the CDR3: TGTGCCAGCAGTTCCCGGGAGGGCCTAGGCGGGGAGCTGTTTTTT.

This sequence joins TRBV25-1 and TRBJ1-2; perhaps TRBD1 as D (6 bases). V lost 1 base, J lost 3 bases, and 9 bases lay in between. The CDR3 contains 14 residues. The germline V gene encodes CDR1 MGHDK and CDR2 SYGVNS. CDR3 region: CASSESGAHYGYTF. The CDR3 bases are TGTGCCAGCAGTGAATCAGGGGCCCACTATGGCTACACCTTC.

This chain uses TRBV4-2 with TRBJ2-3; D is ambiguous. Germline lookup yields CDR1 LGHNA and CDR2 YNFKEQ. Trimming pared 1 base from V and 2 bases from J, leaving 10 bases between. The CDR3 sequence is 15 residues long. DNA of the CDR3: TGTGCCAGCAGCCAAGCCCCACGGGCCACAGATACGCAGTATTTT. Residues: CASSQAPRATDTQYF.

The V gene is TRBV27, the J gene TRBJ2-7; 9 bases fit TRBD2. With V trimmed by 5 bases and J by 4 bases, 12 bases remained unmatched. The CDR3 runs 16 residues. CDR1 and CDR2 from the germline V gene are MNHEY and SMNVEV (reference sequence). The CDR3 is CASSLILGLATYEQYF. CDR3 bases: TGTGCCAGCAGTCTAATCCTAGGACTAGCGACATACGAGCAGTACTTC.

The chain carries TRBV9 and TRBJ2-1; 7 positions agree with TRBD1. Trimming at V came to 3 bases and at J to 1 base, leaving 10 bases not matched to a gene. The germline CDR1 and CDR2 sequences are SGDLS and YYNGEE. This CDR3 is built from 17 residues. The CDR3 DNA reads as TGTGCCAGCAGCGACCCGACAGGGCAGGGATCCTACAATGAGCAGTTCTTC. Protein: CASSDPTGQGSYNEQFF.

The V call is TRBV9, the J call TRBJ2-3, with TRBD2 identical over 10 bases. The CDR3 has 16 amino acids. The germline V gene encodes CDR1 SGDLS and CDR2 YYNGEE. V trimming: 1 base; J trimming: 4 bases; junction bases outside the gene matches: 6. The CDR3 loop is CASSVSSSGSPDTQYF. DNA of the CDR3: TGTGCCAGCAGCGTATCTTCTAGCGGGAGCCCAGATACGCAGTATTTT.

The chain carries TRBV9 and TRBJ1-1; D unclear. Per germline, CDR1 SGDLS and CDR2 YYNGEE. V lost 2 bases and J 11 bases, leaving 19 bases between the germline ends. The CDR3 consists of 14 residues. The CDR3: CASSVYSTEGGAFF. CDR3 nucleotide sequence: TGTGCCAGCAGCGTGTACTCAACGGAAGGAGGGGCTTTCTTT. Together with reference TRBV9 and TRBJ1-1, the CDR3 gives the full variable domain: DSGVTQTPKHLITATGQRVTLRCSPRSGDLSVYWYQQSLDQGLQFLIQYYNGEERAKGNILERFSAQQFPDLHSELNLSSLELGDSALYFCASSVYSTEGGAFFGQGTRLTVV.

The CDR3 nucleotides read TGTGCCAGCAGAACCGCCCTAGCCGGGCCCCACTCTGGAAACACCATATATTTT. It encodes CASRTALAGPHSGNTIYF. This chain connects TRBV28 to TRBJ1-3; no definite D call. V was shortened by 6 bases and J by 0 bases, with 21 bases between the two germline ends. Germline loops: CDR1 MDHEN, CDR2 SYDVKM. This CDR3 is built from 18 residues.

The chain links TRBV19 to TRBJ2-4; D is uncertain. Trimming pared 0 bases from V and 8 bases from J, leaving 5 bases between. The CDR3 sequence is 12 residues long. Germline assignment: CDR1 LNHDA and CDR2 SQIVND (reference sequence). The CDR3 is CASSIDADIQYF. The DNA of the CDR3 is TGTGCCAGTAGTATAGATGCGGACATTCAGTACTTC. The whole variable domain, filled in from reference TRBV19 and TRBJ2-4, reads DGGITQSPKYLFRKEGQNVTLSCEQNLNHDAMYWYRQDPGQGLRLIYYSQIVNDFQKGDIAEGYSVSREKKESFPLTVTSAQKNPTAFYLCASSIDADIQYFGAGTRLSVL.

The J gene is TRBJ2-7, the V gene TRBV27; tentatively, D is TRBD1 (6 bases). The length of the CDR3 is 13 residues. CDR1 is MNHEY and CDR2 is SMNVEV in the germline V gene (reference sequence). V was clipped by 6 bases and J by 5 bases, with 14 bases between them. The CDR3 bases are TGTGCCAGCAGGGGCAGGGGCAAGAACGAGCAGTACTTC. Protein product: CASRGRGKNEQYF.

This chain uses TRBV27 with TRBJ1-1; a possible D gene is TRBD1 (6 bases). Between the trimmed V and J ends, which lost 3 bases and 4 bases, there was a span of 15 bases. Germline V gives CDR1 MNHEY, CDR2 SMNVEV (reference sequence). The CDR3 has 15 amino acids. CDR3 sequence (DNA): TGTGCCAGCAGTTTGTCGTTGGGGGGGCTCACTGAAGCTTTCTTT. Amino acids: CASSLSLGGLTEAFF.

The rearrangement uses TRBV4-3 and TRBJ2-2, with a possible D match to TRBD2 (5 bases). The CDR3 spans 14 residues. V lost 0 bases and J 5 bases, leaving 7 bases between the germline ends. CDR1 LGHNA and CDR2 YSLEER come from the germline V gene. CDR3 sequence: CASSQERGTGELFF. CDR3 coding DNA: TGCGCCAGCAGCCAAGAAAGAGGGACCGGGGAGCTGTTTTTT.

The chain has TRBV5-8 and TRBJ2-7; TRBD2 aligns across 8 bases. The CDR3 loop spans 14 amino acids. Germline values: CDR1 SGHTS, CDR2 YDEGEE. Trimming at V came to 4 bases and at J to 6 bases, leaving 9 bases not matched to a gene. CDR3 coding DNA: TGTGCCAGCAGCGGTTTAGCGGGAAGAGCCGAGCAGTACTTC. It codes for CASSGLAGRAEQYF.

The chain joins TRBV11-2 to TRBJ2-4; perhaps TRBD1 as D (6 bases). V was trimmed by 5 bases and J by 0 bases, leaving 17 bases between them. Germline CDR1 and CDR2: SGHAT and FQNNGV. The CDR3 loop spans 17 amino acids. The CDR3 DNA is TGTGCCAGCAGCCCGGCGAGGGGGTACCAAGCCAAAAACATTCAGTACTTC. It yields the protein CASSPARGYQAKNIQYF.